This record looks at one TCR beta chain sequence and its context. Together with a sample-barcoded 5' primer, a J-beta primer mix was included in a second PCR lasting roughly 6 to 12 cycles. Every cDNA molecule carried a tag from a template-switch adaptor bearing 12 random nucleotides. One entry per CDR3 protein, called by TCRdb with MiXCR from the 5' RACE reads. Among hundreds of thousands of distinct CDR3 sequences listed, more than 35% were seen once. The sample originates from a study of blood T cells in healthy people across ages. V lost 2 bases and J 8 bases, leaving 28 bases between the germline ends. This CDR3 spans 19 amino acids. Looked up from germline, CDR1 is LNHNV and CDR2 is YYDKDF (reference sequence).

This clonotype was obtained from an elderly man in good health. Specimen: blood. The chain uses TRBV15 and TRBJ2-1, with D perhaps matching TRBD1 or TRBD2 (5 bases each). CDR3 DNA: TGTGCCACCAGCAGAACAATACGGGACCCCAGAGGCTTAGCATATGAGCAGTTCTTC. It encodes CATSRTIRDPRGLAYEQFF. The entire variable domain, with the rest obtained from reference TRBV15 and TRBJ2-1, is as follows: DAMVIQNPRYQVTQFGKPVTLSCSQTLNHNVMYWYQQKSSQAPKLLFHYYDKDFNNEADTPDNFQSRRPNTSFCFLDIRSPGLGDTAMYLCATSRTIRDPRGLAYEQFFGPGTRLTVL.